The clone carrying this TCR beta chain has only a few counts. Antigen: not known. Looked up from germline, CDR1 is SGHRS and CDR2 is YFSETQ. The CDR3 sequence is 15 residues long. Trimming cost V 4 bases and J 5 bases; bases outside gene matches: 5. Each CDR3 protein gets one entry after TCRdb re-called the RT-PCR reads with MiXCR. The sample includes 550,000 to 800,000 distinct CDR3 sequences, around 14% seen only once; the top ten take approximately 7%. The data derive from a study of response to subunit inactivated influenza vaccine. Whole-study results and caveats: There was a suggestion from the authors that each seasonal influenza vaccination recruits few new T cells.

The clonotype originates from a man aged 45 to 65 who received an inactivated influenza vaccine. Sequenced here: PBMCs from blood, sampled approximately 15 days before vaccination. The chain links TRBV5-1 to TRBJ2-5, with 13 bases matching TRBD2. CDR3 loop: CASSPRTSGSETQYF. CDR3 DNA: TGCGCCAGCAGCCCCCGGACTAGCGGGAGTGAGACCCAGTACTTC.